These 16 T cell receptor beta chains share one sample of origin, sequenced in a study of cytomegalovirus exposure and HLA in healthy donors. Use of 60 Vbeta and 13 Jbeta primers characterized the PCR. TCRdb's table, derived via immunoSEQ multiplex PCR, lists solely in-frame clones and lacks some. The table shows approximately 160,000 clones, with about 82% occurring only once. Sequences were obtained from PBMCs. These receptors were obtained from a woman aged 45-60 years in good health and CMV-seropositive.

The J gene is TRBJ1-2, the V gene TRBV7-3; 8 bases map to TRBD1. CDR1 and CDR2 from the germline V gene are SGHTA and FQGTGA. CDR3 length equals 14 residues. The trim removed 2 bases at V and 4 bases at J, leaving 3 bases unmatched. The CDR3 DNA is TGTGCCAGCAGCTTATCGACAGGGGCCTATGGCTACACCTTC. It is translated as CASSLSTGAYGYTF.

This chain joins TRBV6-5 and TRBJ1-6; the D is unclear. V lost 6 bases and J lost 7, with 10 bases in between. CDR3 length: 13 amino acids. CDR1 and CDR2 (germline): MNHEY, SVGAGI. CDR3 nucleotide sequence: TGTGCCAGCAGCCGCTCACAGAATTCACCCCTCCACTTT. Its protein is CASSRSQNSPLHF.

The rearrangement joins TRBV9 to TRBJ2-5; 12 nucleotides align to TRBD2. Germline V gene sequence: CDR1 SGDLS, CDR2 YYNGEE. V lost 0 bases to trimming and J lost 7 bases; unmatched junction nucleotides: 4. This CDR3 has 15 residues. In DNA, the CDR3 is TGTGCCAGCAGCGTAGGAGCTAGCGGGGGGGGGACCCAGTACTTC. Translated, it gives CASSVGASGGGTQYF.

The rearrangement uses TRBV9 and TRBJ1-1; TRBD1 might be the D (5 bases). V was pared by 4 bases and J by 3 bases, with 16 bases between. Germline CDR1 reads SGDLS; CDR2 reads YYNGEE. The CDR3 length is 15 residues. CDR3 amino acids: CASSTGEVDDTEAFF. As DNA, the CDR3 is TGTGCCAGCAGCACGGGGGAGGTAGATGACACTGAAGCTTTCTTT.

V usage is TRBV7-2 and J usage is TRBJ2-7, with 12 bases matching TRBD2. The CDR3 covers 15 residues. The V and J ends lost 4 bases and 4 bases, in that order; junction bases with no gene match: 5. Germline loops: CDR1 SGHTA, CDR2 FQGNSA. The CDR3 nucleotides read TGTGCCAGCAGCTCAGAACTAGCGGGGGGTTACGAGCAGTACTTC. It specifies CASSSELAGGYEQYF.

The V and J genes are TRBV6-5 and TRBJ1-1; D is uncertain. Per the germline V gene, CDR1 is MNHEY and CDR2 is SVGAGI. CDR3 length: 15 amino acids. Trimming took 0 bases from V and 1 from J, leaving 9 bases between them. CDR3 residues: CASSYSWAGNTEAFF. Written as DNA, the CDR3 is TGTGCCAGCAGTTACTCGTGGGCGGGGAACACTGAAGCTTTCTTT.

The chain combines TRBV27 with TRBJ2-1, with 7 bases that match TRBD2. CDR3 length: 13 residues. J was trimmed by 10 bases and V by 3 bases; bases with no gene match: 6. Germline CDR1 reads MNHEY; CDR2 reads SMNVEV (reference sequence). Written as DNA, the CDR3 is TGTGCCAGCAGTTTCCCGACTAGCTCAGAGCAGTTCTTC. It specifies CASSFPTSSEQFF.

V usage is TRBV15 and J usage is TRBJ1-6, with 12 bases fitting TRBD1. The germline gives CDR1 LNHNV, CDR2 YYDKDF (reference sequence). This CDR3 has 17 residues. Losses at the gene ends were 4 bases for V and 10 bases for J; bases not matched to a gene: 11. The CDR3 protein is CATSTGTGGVRISPLHF. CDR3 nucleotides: TGTGCCACCAGCACCGGGACAGGGGGCGTCAGAATCTCACCCCTCCACTTT.

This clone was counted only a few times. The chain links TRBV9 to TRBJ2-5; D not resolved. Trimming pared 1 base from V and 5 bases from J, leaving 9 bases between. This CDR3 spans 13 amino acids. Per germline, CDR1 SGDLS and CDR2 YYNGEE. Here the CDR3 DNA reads TGTGCCAGCAGCGTACGTCTCGGGGAGACCCAGTACTTC. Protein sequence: CASSVRLGETQYF. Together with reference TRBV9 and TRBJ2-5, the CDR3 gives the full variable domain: DSGVTQTPKHLITATGQRVTLRCSPRSGDLSVYWYQQSLDQGLQFLIQYYNGEERAKGNILERFSAQQFPDLHSELNLSSLELGDSALYFCASSVRLGETQYFGPGTRLLVL.

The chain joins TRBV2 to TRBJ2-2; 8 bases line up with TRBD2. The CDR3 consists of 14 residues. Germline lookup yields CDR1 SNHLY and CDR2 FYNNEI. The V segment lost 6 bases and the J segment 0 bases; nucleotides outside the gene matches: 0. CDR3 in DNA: TGTGCCAGCAGGGGACTAGCGAACACCGGGGAGCTGTTTTTT. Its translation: CASRGLANTGELFF. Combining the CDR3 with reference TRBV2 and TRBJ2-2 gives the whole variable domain EPEVTQTPSHQVTQMGQEVILRCVPISNHLYFYWYRQILGQKVEFLVSFYNNEISEKSEIFDDQFSVERPDGSNFTLKIRSTKLEDSAMYFCASRGLANTGELFFGEGSRLTVL.

The CDR3 here is CASSPVWARDNEQFF. CDR3 nucleotide sequence: TGTGCCAGCTCACCAGTTTGGGCCAGGGACAATGAGCAGTTCTTC. The V gene is TRBV18, the J gene TRBJ2-1; the D gene is possibly TRBD1 (5 bases). This CDR3 region has 15 residues. V gave up 2 bases and J gave up 5 bases, with 13 bases separating them. Germline values: CDR1 KGHSH, CDR2 LQKENI.

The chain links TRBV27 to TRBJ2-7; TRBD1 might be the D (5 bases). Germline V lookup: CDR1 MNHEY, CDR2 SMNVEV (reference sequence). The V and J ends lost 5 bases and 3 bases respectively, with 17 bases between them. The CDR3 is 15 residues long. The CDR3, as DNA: TGTGCCAGCAGTCAGACAGTCCTACTTGTCTACGAGCAGTACTTC. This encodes CASSQTVLLVYEQYF.

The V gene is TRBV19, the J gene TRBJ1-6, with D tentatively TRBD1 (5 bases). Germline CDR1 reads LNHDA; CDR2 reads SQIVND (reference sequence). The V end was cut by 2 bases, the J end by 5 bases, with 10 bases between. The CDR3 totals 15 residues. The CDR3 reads CASSILGPNNSPLHF. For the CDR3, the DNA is TGTGCCAGTAGTATACTGGGGCCAAATAATTCACCCCTCCACTTT.

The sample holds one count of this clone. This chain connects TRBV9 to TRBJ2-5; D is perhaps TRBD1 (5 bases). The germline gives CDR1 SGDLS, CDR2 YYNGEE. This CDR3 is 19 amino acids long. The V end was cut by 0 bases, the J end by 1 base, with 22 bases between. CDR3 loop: CASSVAGTARWGSQETQYF. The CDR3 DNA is TGTGCCAGCAGCGTAGCGGGCACAGCTCGTTGGGGCAGCCAAGAGACCCAGTACTTC.

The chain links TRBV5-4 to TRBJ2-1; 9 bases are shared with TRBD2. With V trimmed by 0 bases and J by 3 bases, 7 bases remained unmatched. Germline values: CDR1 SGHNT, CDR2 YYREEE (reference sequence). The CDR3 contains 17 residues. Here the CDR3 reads CASSLGGGGAYYNEQFF. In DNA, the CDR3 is TGTGCCAGCAGCTTGGGGGGCGGGGGGGCCTACTACAATGAGCAGTTCTTC.

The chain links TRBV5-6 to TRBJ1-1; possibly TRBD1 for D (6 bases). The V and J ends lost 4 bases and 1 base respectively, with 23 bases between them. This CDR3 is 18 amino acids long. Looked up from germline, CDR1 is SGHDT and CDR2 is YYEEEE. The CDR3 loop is CASSGGEAYRVGNTEAFF. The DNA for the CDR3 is TGTGCCAGCAGCGGGGGGGAAGCCTACAGGGTGGGGAACACTGAAGCTTTCTTT.